These 15 T cell receptor beta chains were all obtained from the same sample, sequenced in a study of identical twins. TCRdb fed the 5' RACE reads into MiXCR, producing one record per CDR3 protein. The table records 250,000 to 350,000 distinct CDR3 sequences, around 8.8% of them present only once. A further study also used this sample, focusing on yellow fever vaccine responses in identical twins.

Material for sequencing was memory (CD45RO+) T cells sorted from blood. The origin of the receptors is a woman between 18 and 29 years old in good health.

This clonotype was counted only a few times. V usage is TRBV29-1 and J usage is TRBJ2-1; 8 bases match TRBD1. J lost 4 bases, V lost 1 base, and 6 bases had no gene match. There are 15 residues in the CDR3. Germline V gene data show CDR1 as SQVTM and CDR2 as ANQGSEA. CDR3 in amino acids: CSVEVRRDRYNEQFF. As DNA, the CDR3 is TGCAGCGTTGAAGTAAGAAGGGACAGGTACAATGAGCAGTTCTTC.

This clonotype came up many times. The chain has TRBV24-1 and TRBJ1-1; TRBD1 matches 7 bases. Germline lookup yields CDR1 KGHDR and CDR2 SFDVKD. J gave up 1 base and V 4 bases, and 5 bases lay outside the gene matches. The CDR3 runs 15 residues. CDR3 amino acids: CATSEAGQPNTEAFF. As DNA, the CDR3 is TGTGCCACCAGTGAGGCGGGACAGCCGAACACTGAAGCTTTCTTT.

Only a few counts were recorded for this clonotype. The chain has TRBV2 and TRBJ2-3; the D gene could be TRBD1 or TRBD2 (6 bases each). The ends were cut back, 0 bases at V and 1 base at J, with 11 bases in the middle. Germline CDR1 is SNHLY and CDR2 is FYNNEI. CDR3 length: 16 amino acids. CDR3 DNA sequence: TGTGCCAGCAGTGAAGCAGGGGGGCCCCGCACAGATACGCAGTATTTT. It encodes CASSEAGGPRTDTQYF.

The chain is built from TRBV15 and TRBJ2-1, with D possibly being TRBD2 (5 bases). Trimming took off 0 bases at V and 6 bases at J, with 12 bases between the two ends. From germline, CDR1 is LNHNV and CDR2 YYDKDF (reference sequence). The CDR3 totals 15 residues. The CDR3, as DNA: TGTGCCACCAGCAGAGATGTCGGACTGATCAATGAGCAGTTCTTC. Its translation is CATSRDVGLINEQFF. Filled out from reference TRBV15 and TRBJ2-1, the complete variable domain reads DAMVIQNPRYQVTQFGKPVTLSCSQTLNHNVMYWYQQKSSQAPKLLFHYYDKDFNNEADTPDNFQSRRPNTSFCFLDIRSPGLGDTAMYLCATSRDVGLINEQFFGPGTRLTVL.

This clonotype was picked up a small number of times. J is TRBJ2-5 and V is TRBV18, with 7 bases aligning to TRBD1. Germline-derived CDR1 and CDR2 are KGHSH and LQKENI. This CDR3 is built from 13 residues. With V trimmed by 5 bases and J by 2 bases, 2 bases remained unmatched. For the CDR3, the DNA is TGTGCCAGCTCAGGGACAGATCAAGAGACCCAGTACTTC. It codes for CASSGTDQETQYF.

This clonotype has only a few counts. The chain recombines TRBV27 with TRBJ2-1; 16 bases fit TRBD2. Germline values: CDR1 MNHEY, CDR2 SMNVEV (reference sequence). After removal of 4 bases from V and 15 bases from J, the junction contained 12 bases not matched to a gene. This CDR3 has 16 amino acids. This chain's CDR3 is CASSSLSGTSGRARFF. The CDR3 DNA reads TGTGCCAGCAGTTCACTATCCGGGACTAGCGGGAGGGCCCGGTTCTTC.

The gene calls are TRBV4-2 and TRBJ2-2; D may be TRBD1 (5 bases). The CDR3 is 16 residues long. In germline, CDR1 is LGHNA, CDR2 YNFKEQ. V was cut by 2 bases and J by 0 bases, with 10 bases left in between. CDR3 residues: CASSQQKGSNTGELFF. As DNA, the CDR3 is TGTGCCAGCAGCCAACAGAAGGGGTCGAACACCGGGGAGCTGTTTTTT.

This clonotype was counted at least ten times. This chain connects TRBV6-1 to TRBJ1-1; 7 bases map to TRBD1. The junction had 8 bases not matched to a gene; V was cut back by 6 bases and J by 4 bases. Germline values: CDR1 MNHNS, CDR2 SASEGT. This CDR3 has 14 residues. DNA of the CDR3: TGTGCCAGCAGGAAGACAGGGTCGGGCACTGAAGCTTTCTTT. It specifies CASRKTGSGTEAFF.

The table lists this clonotype with a few counts. CDR3 in amino acids: CASSQDFRGGEAFF. CDR3 nucleotide sequence: TGTGCCAGCAGCCAAGATTTTCGGGGGGGGGAAGCTTTCTTT. The V gene is TRBV3-1, the J gene TRBJ1-1, with D perhaps TRBD1 (5 bases). The CDR3 sequence is 14 residues long. Trimming shortened V by 0 bases and J by 8 bases, and 13 bases separated the two germline ends. Germline V gene sequence: CDR1 LGHDT, CDR2 YNNKEL (reference sequence).

This clonotype was seen more than once but under ten times. The chain links TRBV18 to TRBJ2-2; 9 nucleotides match TRBD2. The CDR3 sequence is 20 residues long. Germline V CDR1 and CDR2: KGHSH, LQKENI. Trimming took 6 bases from V and 4 from J; bases not matched to a gene: 21. The CDR3 spells CASSPFLLAGSGSSTGELFF. For the CDR3, the DNA is TGTGCCAGCTCCCCCTTCCTTCTAGCGGGGTCCGGGTCGTCCACCGGGGAGCTGTTTTTT.

The CDR3 DNA sequence: TGTGCCAGCAGCCCGGGACTAGAGGTCCCCATTTTCACAGATACGCAGTATTTT. Its protein is CASSPGLEVPIFTDTQYF. The chain joins TRBV5-5 to TRBJ2-3, with TRBD2 identical over 8 bases. Germline assignment: CDR1 SGHKS and CDR2 YYEKEE (reference sequence). V shed 4 bases and J 2 bases; nucleotides not matched to a gene: 15. This CDR3 region has 18 residues.

The V and J genes are TRBV20-1 and TRBJ2-7, with D perhaps being TRBD1 or TRBD2 (5 bases each). Trimming took 8 bases from V and 4 from J, leaving 15 bases between them. Germline lookup yields CDR1 DFQATT and CDR2 SNEGSKA (reference sequence). This CDR3 comprises 12 residues. The CDR3 reads CSPQGPGYEQYV. The CDR3 region has the DNA TGCAGTCCCCAGGGACCAGGTTACGAGCAGTACGTC.

In its sample, this clonotype was seen many times. The chain joins TRBV4-1 to TRBJ2-1; TRBD2 is a possible D gene (5 bases). The CDR3 has 14 amino acids. The germline V gene has CDR1 MGHRA and CDR2 YSYEKL. Deletions cut 4 bases from V and 6 bases from J, with 13 bases between. The CDR3 DNA reads as TGCGCCAGCAGCCGAGACTATGTGATCAATGAGCAGTTCTTC. It encodes CASSRDYVINEQFF.

This clonotype was counted only a few times. V usage is TRBV18 and J usage is TRBJ1-2; D is perhaps TRBD1 (5 bases). Germline lookup yields CDR1 KGHSH and CDR2 LQKENI. The CDR3 is made up of 13 amino acids. V was shortened by 1 base and J by 7 bases, with 10 bases between the two germline ends. The CDR3 coding sequence is TGTGCCAGCTCACCACTTGACAGCGGTGGCTACACCTTC. It encodes CASSPLDSGGYTF.

J is TRBJ1-1 and V is TRBV29-1; D may be TRBD1 (5 bases). The V gene lost 1 base and the J gene lost 0 bases, with 9 bases spanning the gap. CDR3 length equals 14 residues. CDR1 and CDR2 from the germline V gene are SQVTM and ANQGSEA. Here the CDR3 reads CSVEVLGVNTEAFF. CDR3 DNA sequence: TGCAGCGTTGAAGTGCTGGGGGTGAACACTGAAGCTTTCTTT.